This T cell receptor (beta chain) derives from a study of cytomegalovirus exposure and HLA in healthy donors (dated 2017 in TCRdb). General notes on the study: According to an earlier analysis of 587 of the donors, about 179 million T cells yielded roughly 110 million unique TCR beta sequences and about 300 Gb of sequence data. About 330 gigabases of sequencing data and around 88 million unique TCR sequences made up an early release that covered approximately 620 HLA-typed donors. Of the 300 to 500 genotyped donors, approximately 81% were placed in the genetic ancestry cluster associated with self-reported Caucasian donors. The aim of the study was to test whether cataloging public T cell receptors could identify signatures of past pathogen exposure. The study used immunosequencing to profile the T cell repertoires of more than 650 subjects and linked those repertoires to cytomegalovirus serostatus. A separate validation cohort of 100 to 150 different subjects was used in addition to the approximately 670-subject first cohort. The study combined high-throughput TCR immunosequencing, statistical association of individual TCRs with disease status, and machine learning to predict cytomegalovirus infection status. A later analysis re-analyzed previously published TCR beta repertoires from roughly 690 donors and added high-resolution HLA genotyping to study TCR occurrence patterns. Rather than using new phenotypic data, the later analysis identified candidate immune exposures from TCR beta sequences and from how often those sequences occurred across donors. An earlier analysis of roughly 580 of the donors used high-throughput TCR beta sequencing to judge whether each TCR beta V gene segment behaved as functional or pseudogenic. Alongside the repertoire data, information on donor age, sex, ethnicity and CMV serostatus was compiled. A later genetic analysis took genome-wide SNP genotypes for about 60% of the roughly 670 donors and used that subset as a discovery cohort. Every discovery cohort repertoire had been produced on one sequencing platform. HLA typing included class I and class II loci at four-digit resolution. The number of donors typed differed by locus, with about 629-640 for A, B, C, DRB1 and DQB1, roughly 550 for DQA1, approximately 570 for DPA1, and over 400 for DPB1. A handful of DR-DQ haplotypes were handled as single units for association and clustering because linkage in the cohort was strong. On average, around 230,000 unique TCR beta nucleotide sequences were sequenced per donor among more than 350 genotyped donors of the cohort, with roughly 19% of those sequences being non-productive.

The cohort consisted of hundreds of healthy bone marrow donors. At the time of sampling, all cohort members were nominally healthy, though unrecorded immune exposures were likely present. The donor tested CMV seropositive, placing the donor among the roughly 300 seropositive members of the cohort. Every donor gave a peripheral blood sample, and the peripheral blood mononuclear cells from that sample were used for TCR beta sequencing. The Qiagen DNeasy Blood Extraction Kit was used to extract genomic DNA from the blood cell samples. Library preparation employed the immunoSEQ multiplex PCR assay. The multiplex PCR relied on a mix of 60 forward primers for TCR Vbeta segments and 13 reverse primers for TCR Jbeta segments. The CDR3 region of rearranged TCR beta genes was amplified from genomic DNA with a multiplex PCR assay. The amplified TCR beta libraries were sequenced on the Illumina HiSeq System as 87-base-pair reads. As for how the authors treated the data: A later analysis counted some 74 million unique TCR beta chains across the 670 or so repertoires, and roughly 11 million of these chains were shared by at least two donors. To remove PCR and sequencing errors, raw reads were error-corrected and collapsed into unique sequences using a nearest-neighbor algorithm that merged closely related sequences. V, D and J gene segments were assigned by aligning CDR3 sequences to IMGT reference sequences. For a sequence to be retained, a match of at least six nucleotides was required to both a V gene segment and a J gene segment. Rearrangements were classified as productive when the CDR3 lacked stop codons and remained in frame with V and J, and all other rearrangements were classified as non-productive. Following IMGT convention, CDR3 was defined as the stretch from the second conserved V-encoded cysteine up to the conserved J-encoded phenylalanine. In an earlier analysis of 587 of the donors, sequences lacking an unambiguous match to a single V gene segment were excluded. In an earlier analysis of approximately 500 of the donors, a V segment was called functional when productive rearrangements were above 56.7%, and segregating when the standard deviation between donors exceeded 5%. A statistical classification framework was built for diagnosing cytomegalovirus status from the catalog of TCR beta chain sequences. V and J gene assignment, in a later analysis, came from comparing TCR nucleotide sequences with IMGT/GENE-DB human TR gene sequences. In a later analysis, CDR3 sequences and most-parsimonious VDJ recombination scenarios were assigned using the TCRdist pipeline. In a later analysis, each TCR beta chain was defined by its CDR3 amino acid sequence together with its V-gene family, and reads lacking a unique V-gene family were excluded. To address suspected cross-contamination and a sequencing artifact, a later analysis removed a few hundred highly shared, low-generation-probability nucleotide sequences. In a later analysis, a clonal expansion index was calculated for each public chain from normalized within-repertoire ranks of inferred template counts. In a later analysis, generation probabilities were computed with a VDJ recombination model fitted to out-of-frame rearrangements, and the resulting probabilities were checked against IGoR. In a later analysis, hypergeometric tests were used to score TCR-TCR, TCR-HLA and TCR-CMV co-occurrence, with a repertoire-size bias correction applied to TCR pairs. A later analysis estimated false discovery rates by permuting HLA or CMV assignments 20 times. In a later analysis, co-occurring TCRs were grouped using DBSCAN, with TCRdist sequence similarity added in when clustering inside HLA-allele-positive subsets. Repertoires with fewer than 30,000 or more than 120,000 public chains were left out of co-occurrence clustering, as were four to six repertoires with anomalous nucleotide sharing. TCRdb took this table from immuneACCESS and kept in-frame rearrangements with V and J called. Such tables lack part of the clones; where checked against another copy, unresolved V genes explain under half of the gap, and the rest is unexplained. Clone size and V and J calls were adopted from that table, with D and trimming inferred from the DNA. Across this sample there are some 170,000 clones, with 65% to 85% seen only once. The ten largest account for around 7.7% of the sample.

The paper's findings and limits, for the study overall: When HLA alleles, especially DR and DQ, strongly co-occurred, TCR associations were difficult to assign to individual alleles. A further reported finding was that TCR beta sequences accurately predicted the HLA-A and HLA-B alleles for most subjects in the first cohort. A few of the identified cytomegalovirus-associated TCR beta chains were confirmed in vitro to be specific for cytomegalovirus antigens. Because HLA typing was missing for some donors at each locus, association tests included only the typed subset. According to a later analysis, TCR association rates differed among HLA loci, with DRB1 alleles showing the most associated TCRs and HLA-C alleles showing the fewest. In this cohort, only TCR beta chains were sequenced, and detectable features were limited by the absence of alpha or paired-chain data. A later analysis reported that several top co-occurrence clusters appeared linked to parvovirus B19, influenza, CMV and Epstein-Barr virus. Compared with equally common non-associated chains, HLA-associated TCR beta chains in a later analysis were more clonally expanded and had lower generation probabilities. Linkage disequilibrium might explain the correlated functional status among segregating V segments, but an unknown experimental factor could not be ruled out. The classifier was reported to diagnose cytomegalovirus status with high specificity and sensitivity in both the original cohort and the validation cohort. Some IMGT-functional V segments, including TRBV6-2 and TRBV6-3, could not be told apart with the 87-base-pair reads, so those segments were excluded. An association between a missense DCLRE1C variant and V-gene and J-gene trimming of TCR beta chains was found in a later genetic analysis and replicated in an independent cohort. Most TCR sequences were seen in very few donors, while some public TCRs were found in many individuals. The sequencing pipeline was judged likely to have produced a cluster of highly shared sequence variants as a technical artifact. The presence/absence analyses assumed that sequencing depth was roughly uniform across donors, and that assumption may not be true. Because counts were too low, fewer than 20 rarely observed V segments, including chromosome 9 orphons, were excluded from the earlier analysis of fewer than 650 of the donors. According to the authors, the approach could potentially be generalized to other disease states and immunological phenotypes. A later genetic analysis reported fewer N-insertions in productive TCRs among donors in an Asian-associated ancestry cluster than the roughly 690-donor mean. At a false discovery rate of 0.05, a later analysis linked 15,000 to 20,000 TCR beta sequences to specific HLA alleles. Most CMV-associated TCR beta chains appeared to be HLA-restricted in a later analysis, and the HLA associations seemed to be driven largely by CMV exposure. In an earlier analysis of over 550 of the donors, most TCR beta V segments were observed in productive rearrangements about 90% or about 30% of the time, broadly matching IMGT annotations. CMV serostatus was the only immune exposure information available for the cohort. The study gave a list of 150 to 200 TCR beta chains associated with cytomegalovirus.

The CDR3 numbers 17 residues from cysteine through phenylalanine. The entry retains the CDR3 DNA only, 51 bases that are in frame from base 1. The germline V gene encodes CDR1 SGHNT and CDR2 YYREEE (reference sequence). Deletion took 0 bases off V and 6 bases off J, with a span of 21 bases between the germline ends. Turning to this clone: Its antigen is still unknown. Base quality data are lacking; no much larger clone is found one base away.

The rearrangement combines TRBV5-4 with TRBJ1-1; perhaps TRBD1 is the D gene, with 5 bases matching. Sequencing was done on a sample of PBMCs. The receptor's source is a woman aged 25 to 39 in good health and CMV-seropositive. The nucleotide sequence reads TGTGCCAGCAGCTTGGAGGGGTTGGGGGGTACCGAGGCTGAAGCTTTCTTT. Translated, it gives CASSLEGLGGTEAEAFF.